This T cell receptor (beta chain) was sequenced during a study of blood T cell repertoires in COVID-19. The J segment lost 3 bases and the V segment lost 1 base, leaving 9 bases of the junction unmatched. Germline CDR1 reads SGHRS; CDR2 reads YFSETQ. CDR3 length: 16 amino acids. TCRdb keeps only in-frame clones here, not all; method: immunoSEQ multiplex PCR. The data show 200,000 to 250,000 clones, roughly four fifths seen once. The rearrangement uses TRBV5-1 and TRBJ2-7; 8 bases match TRBD1. This TCR was recovered from a woman in her sixties who had recovered from COVID-19. Sequenced material: PBMCs or T cells enriched from blood (not recorded which). The CDR3 loop reads CASSLLNPGQDYEQYF. The DNA of the CDR3 is TGCGCCAGCAGCTTGCTCAATCCGGGACAGGACTACGAGCAGTACTTC.